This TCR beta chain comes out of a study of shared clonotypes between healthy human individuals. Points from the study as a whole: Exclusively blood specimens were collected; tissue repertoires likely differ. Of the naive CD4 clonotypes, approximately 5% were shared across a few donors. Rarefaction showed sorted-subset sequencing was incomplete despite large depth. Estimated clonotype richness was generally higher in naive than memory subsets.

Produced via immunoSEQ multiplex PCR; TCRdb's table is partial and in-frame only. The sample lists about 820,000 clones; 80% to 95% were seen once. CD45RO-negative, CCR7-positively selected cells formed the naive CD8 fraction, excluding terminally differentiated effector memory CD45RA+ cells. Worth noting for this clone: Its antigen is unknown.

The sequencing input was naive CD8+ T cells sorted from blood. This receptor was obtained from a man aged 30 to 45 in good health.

CDR3 sequence (DNA): TGTGCCAGCAGTTTCGGGACTAGCGGGAGCTATGAGCAGTTCTTC. Its translation is CASSFGTSGSYEQFF. This sequence joins TRBV28 and TRBJ2-1; 14 bases are a match to TRBD2. The CDR3 loop spans 15 amino acids. Germline-derived CDR1 and CDR2 are MDHEN and SYDVKM. V was pared by 3 bases and J by 8 bases, with 3 bases of the junction left unmatched.